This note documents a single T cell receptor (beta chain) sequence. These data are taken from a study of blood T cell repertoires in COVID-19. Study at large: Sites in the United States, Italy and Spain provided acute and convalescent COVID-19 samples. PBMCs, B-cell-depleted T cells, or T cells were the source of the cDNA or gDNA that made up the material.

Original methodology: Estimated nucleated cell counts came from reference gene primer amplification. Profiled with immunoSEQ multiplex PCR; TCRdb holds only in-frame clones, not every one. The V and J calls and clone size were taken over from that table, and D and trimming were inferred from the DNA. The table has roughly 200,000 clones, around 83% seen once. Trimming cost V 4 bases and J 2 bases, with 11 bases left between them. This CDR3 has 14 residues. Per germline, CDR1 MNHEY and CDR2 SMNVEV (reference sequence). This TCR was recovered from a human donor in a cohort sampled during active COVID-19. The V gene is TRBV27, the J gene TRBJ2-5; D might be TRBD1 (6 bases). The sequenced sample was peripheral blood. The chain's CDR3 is CASSYDRRQETQYF. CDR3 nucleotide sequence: TGTGCCAGCAGTTACGACAGGCGACAAGAGACCCAGTACTTC.